This T cell receptor (beta chain) was captured in a study of shared clonotypes between healthy human individuals. Study findings and constraints: Relative to memory subsets, naive subsets generally showed larger estimated richness.

Concerning this clone: What it binds is not known. This may arise from a read error, as a much more abundant clone is one base away.

Germline V lookup: CDR1 MGHDK, CDR2 SYGVNS. The CDR3 covers 12 residues. V was trimmed by 6 bases and J by 0 bases, leaving 3 bases between them. TCRdb's table, derived via immunoSEQ multiplex PCR, lists solely in-frame clones and lacks some. Of around 990,000 clones in the sample, roughly 80% were seen once. Sequenced: memory CD4+ T cells from PBMCs. Subset indicated: CD45RA-negative fraction. The V gene is TRBV25-1, the J gene TRBJ1-3; D is ambiguous. The receptor was isolated from a man younger than 35 in good health. Some clones in this sample may be carry-over from other donors' samples. CDR3 sequence reads: CASRSSGNTIYF. CDR3 sequence (DNA): TGTGCCAGCAGGAGCTCTGGAAACACCATATATTTT.